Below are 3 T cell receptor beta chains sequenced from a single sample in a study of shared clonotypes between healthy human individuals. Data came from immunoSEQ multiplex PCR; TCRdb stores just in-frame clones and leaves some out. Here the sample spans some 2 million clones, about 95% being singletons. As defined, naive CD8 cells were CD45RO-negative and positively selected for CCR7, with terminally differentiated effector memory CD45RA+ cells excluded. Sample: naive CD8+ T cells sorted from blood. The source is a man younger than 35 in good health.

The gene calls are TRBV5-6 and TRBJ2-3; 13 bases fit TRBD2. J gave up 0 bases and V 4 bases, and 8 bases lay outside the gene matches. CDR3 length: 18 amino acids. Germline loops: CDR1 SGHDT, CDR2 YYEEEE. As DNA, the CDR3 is TGTGCCAGCAGCAGTAGGACTAGCGGGAGAACTAGCACAGATACGCAGTATTTT. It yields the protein CASSSRTSGRTSTDTQYF.

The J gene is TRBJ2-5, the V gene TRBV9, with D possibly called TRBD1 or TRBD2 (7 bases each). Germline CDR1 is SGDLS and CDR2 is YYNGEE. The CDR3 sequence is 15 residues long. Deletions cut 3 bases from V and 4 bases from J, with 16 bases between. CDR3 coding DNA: TGTGCCAGCAGCGAGCGGGACAGAAAAACAGAGACCCAGTACTTC. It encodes CASSERDRKTETQYF.

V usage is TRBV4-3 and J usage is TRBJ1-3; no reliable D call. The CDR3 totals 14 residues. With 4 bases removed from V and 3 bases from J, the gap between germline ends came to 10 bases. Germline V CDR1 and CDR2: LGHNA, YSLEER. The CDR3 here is CASSPHSDGNTIYF. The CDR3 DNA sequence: TGCGCCAGCAGCCCTCACAGCGATGGAAACACCATATATTTT.